This T cell receptor beta chain derives from a study of T-cell memory formation after mild COVID-19. Study as a whole: The two donors had largely donor-specific TCR clusters.

This clonotype was detected only a few times. The antigen remains undetermined. The CDR3 totals 17 residues. V was cut by 5 bases and J by 2 bases, with 18 bases left in between. General study findings and limits: CD8+ contracting clones occupied EMRA, while CD4+ ones occupied mainly CM and EM.

TCRdb itself ran the 5' RACE reads through MiXCR, one entry per CDR3 protein. The sample lists about 350,000 distinct CDR3 sequences, approximately 13% occurring once. The rearrangement links TRBV12-3 or TRBV12-4 to TRBJ2-2; D is perhaps TRBD2 (6 bases). This clonotype originated in a man aged 18 to 29 who had mild COVID-19 (a few samples of this study predate the infection). Cell type and time point are not known. The sample was PBMCs or a T cell subset sorted from them (not recorded which). The CDR3 is CASSLSSSAINTGELFF. Written as DNA, the CDR3 is TGTGCCAGCAGTCTCTCGTCTAGCGCAATTAACACCGGGGAGCTGTTTTTT.